Listed below are T cell receptor beta chains from one sample, sequenced in a study of blood T cell repertoires in COVID-19. TCRdb keeps only in-frame clones here, not all; method: immunoSEQ multiplex PCR. The repertoire includes roughly 50,000 clones, around 78% of them detected once, and 14% to 15% sits in the top ten. Sequencing was done on a sample of peripheral blood. These receptors all come from a human donor with active or convalescent COVID-19. The donor label of this sample is uncertain. CDR3s include the opening cysteine and the closing phenylalanine or tryptophan. The D gene is left open where the match is weak. Clone size is not always given. Where it is, it says once, few, many or a class for expanded clones.

size	V	D	J	DNA	CDR3
NA	TRBV5-1	TRBD2	TRBJ2-3	TGCGCCAGCGCCCTGGGAGGGTGGGCAGATACGCAGTATTTT	CASALGGWADTQYF
NA	TRBV5-6	TRBD1	TRBJ2-7	TGTGCCAGCAGCGTAACCGGGACAGGCTCCTACGAGCAGTACTTC	CASSVTGTGSYEQYF
NA	TRBV7-6	TRBD2	TRBJ2-1	TGTGCCAGCAGCTTATTTACCCCTACTAGCGGAGAGTACAATGAGCAGTTCTTC	CASSLFTPTSGEYNEQFF
NA	TRBV7-6	TRBD1	TRBJ1-5	TGTGCCAGCAGCCGACAGACAGGGTTGAGTAGTCAGCCCCAGCATTTT	CASSRQTGLSSQPQHF
NA	TRBV7-9	NA	TRBJ2-5	TGTGCCAGCAGCTCCGGACAGCAAGAGACCCAGTACTTC	CASSSGQQETQYF
NA	TRBV5-8	NA	TRBJ2-1	TGTGCCAGCAGCTTTAACACCAATTTTTACAATGAGCAGTTCTTC	CASSFNTNFYNEQFF
few	TRBV29-1	NA	TRBJ1-6	TGCAGCGCCCTAAGGGTAGGGGCTGCTAGTTCACCCCTCCACTTT	CSALRVGAASSPLHF
NA	TRBV12-3/TRBV12-4	NA	TRBJ1-3	TGTGCCAGCAGCTCAGGGATCGGAAACACCATATATTTT	CASSSGIGNTIYF
NA	TRBV15	TRBD1	TRBJ1-4	TGTGCCACCAGCGGACAGGGTATAAAAAAACTGTTTTTT	CATSGQGIKKLFF
NA	TRBV30	TRBD2	TRBJ2-7	TGTGCCTGGAGTCGGACTAGCCTTGCCTACGAGCAGTACTTC	CAWSRTSLAYEQYF
few	TRBV20-1	TRBD1	TRBJ1-3	TGCAGTGCTAGTCCCGGGACAGGGACCTCTGGAAACACCATATATTTT	CSASPGTGTSGNTIYF
NA	TRBV10-2	TRBD2	TRBJ2-7	TGCGCCAGCAGAGCGGGAGGTATTGGGGACGAGCAGTACTTC	CASRAGGIGDEQYF
few	TRBV29-1	TRBD1	TRBJ2-1	TGCAGCGCCGGGACCGGGACAGGGGACAATGAGCAGTTCTTC	CSAGTGTGDNEQFF
many	TRBV6-2/TRBV6-3	TRBD1	TRBJ1-2	TGTGCCAGCAGCTACTGGGACAGGAAAATATATGGCTACACCTTC	CASSYWDRKIYGYTF
NA	TRBV5-1	NA	TRBJ1-1	TGCGCCAGCAGACACGACAGTGTAGCTTTCTTT	CASRHDSVAFF
NA	TRBV3-1/TRBV3-2	TRBD2	TRBJ2-7	TGTGCCAGCAGCCAAGATGGACTAGCGGACCCCTACGAGCAGTACTTC	CASSQDGLADPYEQYF
NA	TRBV6-5	NA	TRBJ1-3	TGTGCCAGCAGCACCACTAACGGAAACACCATATATTTT	CASSTTNGNTIYF
NA	TRBV4-1	TRBD2	TRBJ2-2	TGCGCCCGCAGCCGGTCCGGGGGGGGGCCCGGGGAGCTGTTTTTT	CARSRSGGGPGELFF
NA	TRBV5-4	TRBD1	TRBJ2-7	TGTGCCAGCAGCTCCCTCCGGGGCGGGACAGGACCCTACGAGCAGTACTTC	CASSSLRGGTGPYEQYF
NA	TRBV19	NA	TRBJ1-1	TGTGCCAGTAGTATAGTTGTCGCCAGGGACACTGAAGCTTTCTTT	CASSIVVARDTEAFF
NA	TRBV6-2/TRBV6-3	NA	TRBJ1-2	TGTGCCAGCAGCCAAGAGTCCTGGGCCTACACCTTC	CASSQESWAYTF
NA	TRBV10-3	TRBD1	TRBJ1-1	TGTGCCACCAGGGGGCGGGACGGCACTGAAGCTTTCTTT	CATRGRDGTEAFF
NA	TRBV19	TRBD1	TRBJ2-5	TGTGCCAGTAGTACCCCGACAGGGGAGACCCAGTACTTC	CASSTPTGETQYF
NA	TRBV6-6	TRBD2	TRBJ2-1	TGTGCCAGCGATTCCCTTGGCGGGAGATTGGGCAGTGAGCAGTTCTTC	CASDSLGGRLGSEQFF
NA	TRBV7-9	NA	TRBJ2-1	TGTGCCAGCACGGCCGGGAGTGAGCAGTTCTTC	CASTAGSEQFF
NA	TRBV28	TRBD1	TRBJ1-3	TGTGCCAGCGGGACAGAAGAACGAGGCACCATATATTTT	CASGTEERGTIYF
NA	TRBV19	TRBD2	TRBJ2-7	TGTGCCAGTAGCCTCGGGAGGGCCCTCGGGGAGCAGTACTTC	CASSLGRALGEQYF
once	TRBV5-8	NA	TRBJ1-3	TGTGCCAGCAGCTTGCGCAGGGCGGGAAACACCATATATTTT	CASSLRRAGNTIYF
NA	TRBV30	NA	TRBJ2-3	TGTGCCTGGAGTGTTGGCACAGGTAGCACAGATACGCAGTATTTT	CAWSVGTGSTDTQYF
few	TRBV19	NA	TRBJ2-3	TGTGCCAGTAGTCCCTATACGGCAGATACGCAGTATTTT	CASSPYTADTQYF
NA	TRBV11-3	NA	TRBJ2-5	TGTGCCAGCAGCTTAGATTATGCGGCCCACCAAGAGACCCAGTACTTC	CASSLDYAAHQETQYF
NA	TRBV4-3	TRBD1	TRBJ1-6	TGCGCCAGCAGCCAAGAAGCGGGACAGGGTTTTTCACCCCTCCACTTT	CASSQEAGQGFSPLHF
NA	TRBV28	NA	TRBJ1-1	TGTGCCAGCAGTTTCAGGGCTCTGAACACTGAAGCTTTCTTT	CASSFRALNTEAFF
once	TRBV23-1	NA	TRBJ1-5	TGCGCCAGCACCCGTTGGAGGGGCTGGTACACACCAGGGAATCAGCCCCAGCATTTT	CASTRWRGWYTPGNQPQHF
large	TRBV27	TRBD2	TRBJ2-5	TGTGCCAGCAGTTTGGGAGGGAGCCAAGAGACCCAGTACTTC	CASSLGGSQETQYF
NA	TRBV30	NA	TRBJ1-1	TGTGCCTGGAGCCCGGACTCATGGGCTTTCTTT	CAWSPDSWAFF
NA	TRBV7-2	NA	TRBJ2-3	TGTGCCAGCAGCTACTATTCAGATACGCAGTATTTT	CASSYYSDTQYF
NA	TRBV6-5	NA	TRBJ2-7	NA	CASSQGTGFFGEQYF
NA	TRBV3-1/TRBV3-2	TRBD1	TRBJ1-2	TGTGCCAGCAGCCAATACGACAGGGGTGAGGGTGGCTACACCTTC	CASSQYDRGEGGYTF
NA	TRBV9	TRBD2	TRBJ2-7	TGTGCCAGCAGCCCGGGACTAGCGGGAGTGTCGGGGGAGCAGTACTTC	CASSPGLAGVSGEQYF
NA	TRBV19	NA	TRBJ2-1	TGTGCCAGTACCAGGGCCAATGAGCAGTTCTTC	CASTRANEQFF
NA	TRBV5-1	NA	TRBJ1-3	TGCGCCAGCAGCTTGGCAGCGACCTCTGGAAACACCATATATTTT	CASSLAATSGNTIYF
once	TRBV10-3	TRBD1	TRBJ2-7	TGTGCCATCAGGGAAAGACAGGGAAGCTCCTACGAGCAGTACTTC	CAIRERQGSSYEQYF
NA	TRBV5-1	TRBD1	TRBJ1-5	TGCGCCAGCAGCTCGGGACAGCCCAATCAGCCCCAGCATTTT	CASSSGQPNQPQHF
once	TRBV9	TRBD2	TRBJ2-5	TGTGCCAGCAGCGAGCGGAGCGGGAGTTTAGAGACCCAGTACTTC	CASSERSGSLETQYF
NA	TRBV28	TRBD1	TRBJ1-5	TGTGCCAGCAGACGAACAGGGGCGAATCAGCCCCAGCATTTT	CASRRTGANQPQHF
NA	TRBV5-1	NA	TRBJ1-5	TGCGCCAGCAGCCTACGGGACTACGAAAACGAGCCCCAGCATTTT	CASSLRDYENEPQHF
NA	TRBV12-3/TRBV12-4	NA	TRBJ2-5	TGTGCCAGCAGTCTGGGGGCCCAAGAGACCCAGTACTTC	CASSLGAQETQYF